The clone carrying this T cell receptor beta chain was seen at least ten times. What it binds is unknown. This specimen belongs to a study of identical twins. Notes on the study in general: The study found weaker excess twin sharing in beta out-of-frame sequences.

Deletions cut 6 bases from V and 5 bases from J, with 16 bases between. The CDR3 totals 13 residues. CDR1 and CDR2 from the germline V gene are DFQATT and SNEGSKA (reference sequence). The cDNA had a unique molecular identifier and a template-switch universal primer site. TCRdb called the 5' RACE reads again in MiXCR, with one record for every CDR3 protein. The sample carries about 920,000 distinct CDR3 sequences, more than 9% recorded once. The sample also formed part of further work on yellow fever vaccine responses in identical twins. That work contributes: Twins' vaccine T cell responses were reported to seem partly convergent and partly personalized.

The rearrangement links TRBV20-1 to TRBJ2-5; D ambiguous. The sequenced sample consisted of PBMCs. The clonotype originates from a woman between 18 and 29 years old in good health. The CDR3 region is CSATGRGPETQYF. The CDR3 DNA reads TGCAGTGCCACCGGGCGCGGTCCCGAGACCCAGTACTTC.